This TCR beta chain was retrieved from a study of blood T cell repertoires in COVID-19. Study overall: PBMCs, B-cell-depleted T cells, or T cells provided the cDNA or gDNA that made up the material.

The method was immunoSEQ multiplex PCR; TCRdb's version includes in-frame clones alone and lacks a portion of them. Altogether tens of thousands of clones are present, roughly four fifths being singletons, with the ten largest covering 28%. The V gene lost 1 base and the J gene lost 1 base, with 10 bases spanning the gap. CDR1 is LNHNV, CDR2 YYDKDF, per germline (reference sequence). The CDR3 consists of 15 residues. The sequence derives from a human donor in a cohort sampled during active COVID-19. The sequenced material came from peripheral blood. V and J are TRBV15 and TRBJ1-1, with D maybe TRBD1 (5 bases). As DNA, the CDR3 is TGTGCCACCAGCAGAGCCCTGGGGGGGAACACTGAAGCTTTCTTT. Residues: CATSRALGGNTEAFF.